This is a list of T cell receptor beta chains from one sample in a study of cytomegalovirus exposure and HLA in healthy donors. TCRdb's copy holds only in-frame clones and misses some; the assay was immunoSEQ multiplex PCR. The specimen's table records approximately 71,000 clones. The sequenced sample was PBMCs. These receptors were obtained from a female donor in good health and CMV-seropositive. CDR3s include the opening cysteine and the closing phenylalanine or tryptophan. The D gene is left open where the match is weak.

>TRBD2|TRBJ2-5|TRBV5-6
CASSLGLAGAFQETQYF
TGTGCCAGCAGCTTGGGACTAGCGGGGGCCTTCCAAGAGACCCAGTACTTC
>-|TRBJ1-1|TRBV5-1
CASSLDSRENTEAFF
TGCGCCAGCAGCTTGGATTCTCGGGAGAACACTGAAGCTTTCTTT
>TRBD1|TRBJ1-2|TRBV29-1
CSVTGGGSYGYTF
TGCAGCGTAACAGGGGGCGGTAGCTATGGCTACACCTTC
>TRBD2|TRBJ2-5|TRBV7-2
CASSFLGRGETQYF
TGTGCCAGCAGCTTTCTCGGGAGGGGGGAGACCCAGTACTTC
>-|TRBJ2-6|TRBV4-2
CASSQDWGGPGANVLTF
TGTGCCAGCAGCCAAGATTGGGGCGGTCCTGGGGCCAACGTCCTGACTTTC
>-|TRBJ1-1|TRBV6-5
CASRPRGRLNTEAFF
TGTGCCAGCAGACCCAGGGGCCGGTTGAACACTGAAGCTTTCTTT
>TRBD1|TRBJ2-1|TRBV4-3
CASSVQGAYNEQFF
TGCGCCAGCAGCGTACAGGGGGCGTACAATGAGCAGTTCTTC
>-|TRBJ1-5|TRBV19
CASSRGLGQPQHF
TGTGCCAGTAGTAGGGGCTTGGGTCAGCCCCAGCATTTT
>-|TRBJ2-1|TRBV5-1
CASSLVSGVGNEQFF
TGCGCCAGCAGCTTGGTTTCAGGGGTGGGCAATGAGCAGTTCTTC
>-|TRBJ1-1|TRBV6-5
CASKDTDLGAFF
TGTGCCAGCAAAGACACCGACCTTGGAGCTTTCTTT